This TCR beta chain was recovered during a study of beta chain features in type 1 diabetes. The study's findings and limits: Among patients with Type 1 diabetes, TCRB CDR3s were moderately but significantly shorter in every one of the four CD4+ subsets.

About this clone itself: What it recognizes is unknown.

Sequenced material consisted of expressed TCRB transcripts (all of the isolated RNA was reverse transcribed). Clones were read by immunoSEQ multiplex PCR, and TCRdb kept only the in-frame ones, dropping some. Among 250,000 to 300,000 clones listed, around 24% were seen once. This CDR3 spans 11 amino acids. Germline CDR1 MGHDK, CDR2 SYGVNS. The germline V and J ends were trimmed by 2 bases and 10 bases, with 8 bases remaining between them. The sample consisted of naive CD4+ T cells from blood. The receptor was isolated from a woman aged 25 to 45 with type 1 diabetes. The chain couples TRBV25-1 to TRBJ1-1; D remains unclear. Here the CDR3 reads CASSELTSAFF. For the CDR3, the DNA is TGTGCCAGCAGTGAACTGACTTCAGCTTTCTTT.